This T cell receptor beta chain came from a study of control samples from healthy donors and cancer patients. The V gene's germline CDR1 is KGHSH and CDR2 LQKENI. V lost 2 bases and J lost 6, with 14 bases in between. This CDR3 has 14 residues. Clones were read by immunoSEQ multiplex PCR, and TCRdb kept only the in-frame ones, dropping some. The top ten clones hold around 8.2% of a sample with 110,000 to 150,000 clones, approximately 86% of them seen once. The material sequenced was blood. This receptor was taken from a woman between 25 and 40 years old in good health. This sequence joins TRBV18 and TRBJ2-7; possible D gene TRBD2, 5 bases. CDR3 nucleotides: TGTGCCAGCTCACCAAGCGGTTTACGGGCCGAGCAGTACTTC. This gives the protein CASSPSGLRAEQYF.